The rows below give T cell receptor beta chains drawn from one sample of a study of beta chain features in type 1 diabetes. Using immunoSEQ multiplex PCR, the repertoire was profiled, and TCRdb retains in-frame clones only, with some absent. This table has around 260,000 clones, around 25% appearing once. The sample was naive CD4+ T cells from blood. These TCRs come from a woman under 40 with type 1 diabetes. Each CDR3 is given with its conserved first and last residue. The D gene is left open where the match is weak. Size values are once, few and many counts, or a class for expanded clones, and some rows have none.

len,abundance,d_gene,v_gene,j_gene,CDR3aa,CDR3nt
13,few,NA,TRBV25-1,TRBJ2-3,CASRWQGTDTQYF,TGTGCCAGCAGATGGCAGGGAACAGATACGCAGTATTTT
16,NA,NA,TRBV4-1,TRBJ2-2,CASSQDNRLLAGELFF,TGCGCCAGCAGCCAAGATAACAGATTGTTGGCCGGGGAGCTGTTTTTT
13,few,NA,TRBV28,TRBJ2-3,CAGRDSLEDTQYF,TGTGCCGGCCGGGACTCCCTGGAGGATACGCAGTATTTT
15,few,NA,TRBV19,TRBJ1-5,CASSTLGTLNQPQHF,TGTGCCAGTAGTACTCTTGGGACACTCAATCAGCCCCAGCATTTT
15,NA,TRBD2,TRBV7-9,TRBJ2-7,CASSLVPGRSYEQYF,TGTGCCAGCAGCTTAGTGCCCGGGAGGTCCTACGAGCAGTACTTC
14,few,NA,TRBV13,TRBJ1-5,CASSSSGGNQPQHF,TGTGCCAGCAGCTCATCCGGGGGCAATCAGCCCCAGCATTTT
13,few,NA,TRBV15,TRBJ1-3,CATSRDTGDTIYF,TGTGCCACCAGCAGAGATACCGGGGACACCATATATTTT
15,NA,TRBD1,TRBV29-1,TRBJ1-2,CSVSQATGSGFGYTF,TGCAGCGTTTCCCAGGCGACAGGGTCGGGATTTGGCTACACCTTC
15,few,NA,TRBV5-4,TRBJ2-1,CASSYIGEAYNEQFF,TGTGCCAGCAGCTATATCGGGGAGGCCTACAATGAGCAGTTCTTC
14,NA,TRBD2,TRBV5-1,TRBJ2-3,CASSLAGSTDTQYF,TGCGCCAGCAGCTTAGCGGGGAGCACAGATACGCAGTATTTT
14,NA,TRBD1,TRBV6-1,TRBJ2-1,CASSERTGYNEQFF,TGTGCCAGCAGTGAAAGGACAGGGTACAATGAGCAGTTCTTC
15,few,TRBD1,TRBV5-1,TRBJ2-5,CASSYGTGIEETQYF,TGCGCCAGCAGCTATGGGACAGGAATTGAAGAGACCCAGTACTTC
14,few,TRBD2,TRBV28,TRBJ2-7,CASSLRESVYEQYF,TGTGCCAGCAGTTTGCGGGAGTCGGTCTACGAGCAGTACTTC